This T cell receptor (beta chain) was retrieved from a study of shared clonotypes between healthy human individuals. Study observations and caveats: Naive subsets generally had larger estimated richness than memory subsets. Clonotypes which were not shared had lower generation probabilities than clonotypes that all four donors shared.

The method was immunoSEQ multiplex PCR; TCRdb's version includes in-frame clones alone and lacks a portion of them. This table holds about 1 million clones, 75% found once. A word on this clone: Its matching antigen is unknown.

Sequences were obtained from memory CD4+ T cells sorted from blood. The sample's subset: CD45RA-negative fraction. The sequence derives from a young man in good health.

CDR3 nucleotide sequence: TGCAGCGTCATGGCAAATTTTAATTCACCCCTCCACTTT. As protein: CSVMANFNSPLHF. The V call is TRBV29-1, the J call TRBJ1-6; the D is unclear. The germline V gene has CDR1 SQVTM and CDR2 ANQGSEA. There are 13 residues in the CDR3. Trimming took off 6 bases at V and 6 bases at J, with 12 bases between the two ends.